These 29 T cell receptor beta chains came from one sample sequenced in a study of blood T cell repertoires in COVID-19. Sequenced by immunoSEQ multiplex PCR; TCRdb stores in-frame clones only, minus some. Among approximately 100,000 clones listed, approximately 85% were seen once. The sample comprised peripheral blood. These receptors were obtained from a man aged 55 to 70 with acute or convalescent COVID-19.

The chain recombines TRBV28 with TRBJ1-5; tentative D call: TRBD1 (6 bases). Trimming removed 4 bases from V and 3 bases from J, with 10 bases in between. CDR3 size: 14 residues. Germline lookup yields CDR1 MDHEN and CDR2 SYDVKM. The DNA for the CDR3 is TGTGCCAGCAGTTACGGACAGAACAATCAGCCCCAGCATTTT. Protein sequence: CASSYGQNNQPQHF.

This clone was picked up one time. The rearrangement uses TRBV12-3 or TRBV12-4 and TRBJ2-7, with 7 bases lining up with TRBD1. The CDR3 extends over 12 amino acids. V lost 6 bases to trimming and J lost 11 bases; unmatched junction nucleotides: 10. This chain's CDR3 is CASRLRQGPEYF. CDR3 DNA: TGTGCCAGCAGACTAAGACAGGGACCGGAGTACTTC.

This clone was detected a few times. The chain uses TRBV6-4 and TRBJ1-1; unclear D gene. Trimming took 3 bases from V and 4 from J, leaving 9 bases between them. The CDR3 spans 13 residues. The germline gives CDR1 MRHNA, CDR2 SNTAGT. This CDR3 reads CASSEQIRTEAFF. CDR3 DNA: TGTGCCAGCAGTGAGCAGATTCGCACTGAAGCTTTCTTT.

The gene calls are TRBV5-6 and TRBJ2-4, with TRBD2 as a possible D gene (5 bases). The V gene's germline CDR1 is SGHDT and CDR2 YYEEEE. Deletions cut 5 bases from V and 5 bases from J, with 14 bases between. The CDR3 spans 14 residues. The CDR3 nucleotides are TGTGCCAGCAGGTCTGAGGGCCGGGAAAACATTCAGTACTTC. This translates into CASRSEGRENIQYF.

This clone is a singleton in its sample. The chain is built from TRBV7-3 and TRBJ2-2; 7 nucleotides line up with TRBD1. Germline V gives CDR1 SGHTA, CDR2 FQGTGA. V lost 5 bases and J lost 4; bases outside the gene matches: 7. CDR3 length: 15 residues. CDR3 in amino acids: CASSPRDSPTGELFF. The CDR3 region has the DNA TGTGCCAGCAGCCCAAGGGACAGCCCCACCGGGGAGCTGTTTTTT.

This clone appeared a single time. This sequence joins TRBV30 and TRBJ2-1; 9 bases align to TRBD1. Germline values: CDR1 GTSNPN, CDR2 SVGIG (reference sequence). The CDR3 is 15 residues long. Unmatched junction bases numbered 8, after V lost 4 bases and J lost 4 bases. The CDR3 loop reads CAWTLGGTGYNEQFF. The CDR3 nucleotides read TGTGCCTGGACCCTAGGAGGGACAGGGTACAATGAGCAGTTCTTC.

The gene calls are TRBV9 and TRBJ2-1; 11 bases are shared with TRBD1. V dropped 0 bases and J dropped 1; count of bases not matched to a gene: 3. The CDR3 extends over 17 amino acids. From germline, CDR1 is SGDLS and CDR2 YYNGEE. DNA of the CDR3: TGTGCCAGCAGCGTAGGAGGACAGGGGGCTTCCTACAATGAGCAGTTCTTC. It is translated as CASSVGGQGASYNEQFF. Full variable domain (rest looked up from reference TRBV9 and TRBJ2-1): DSGVTQTPKHLITATGQRVTLRCSPRSGDLSVYWYQQSLDQGLQFLIQYYNGEERAKGNILERFSAQQFPDLHSELNLSSLELGDSALYFCASSVGGQGASYNEQFFGPGTRLTVL.

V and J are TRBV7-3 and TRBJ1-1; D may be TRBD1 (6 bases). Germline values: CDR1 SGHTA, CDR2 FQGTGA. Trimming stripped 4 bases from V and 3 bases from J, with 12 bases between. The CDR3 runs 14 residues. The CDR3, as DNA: TGTGCCAGCAGCTCAGGGGTTTGGGACACTGAAGCTTTCTTT. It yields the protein CASSSGVWDTEAFF. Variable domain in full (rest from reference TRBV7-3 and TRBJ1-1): GAGVSQTPSNKVTEKGKYVELRCDPISGHTALYWYRQSLGQGPEFLIYFQGTGAADDSGLPNDRFFAVRPEGSVSTLKIQRTERGDSAVYLCASSSGVWDTEAFFGQGTRLTVV.

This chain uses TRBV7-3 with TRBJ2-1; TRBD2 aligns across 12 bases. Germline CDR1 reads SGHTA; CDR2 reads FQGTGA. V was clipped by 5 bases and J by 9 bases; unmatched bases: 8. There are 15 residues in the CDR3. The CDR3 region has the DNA TGTGCCAGCAGCCCGACTAGCGGGAGAATAGGTGAGCAGTTCTTC. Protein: CASSPTSGRIGEQFF.

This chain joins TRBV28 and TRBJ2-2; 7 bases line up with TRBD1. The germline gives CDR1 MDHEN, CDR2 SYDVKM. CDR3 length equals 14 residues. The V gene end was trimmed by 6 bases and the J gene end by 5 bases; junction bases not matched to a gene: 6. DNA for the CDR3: TGTGCCAGCAGCTGGACAGGCCAGACCGGGGAGCTGTTTTTT. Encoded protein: CASSWTGQTGELFF.

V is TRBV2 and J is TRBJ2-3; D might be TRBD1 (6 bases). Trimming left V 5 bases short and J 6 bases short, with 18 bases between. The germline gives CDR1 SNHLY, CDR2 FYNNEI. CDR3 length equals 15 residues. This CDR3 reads CASSLGQPGLDTQYF. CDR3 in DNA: TGTGCCAGCAGTCTCGGACAGCCCGGGCTGGATACGCAGTATTTT. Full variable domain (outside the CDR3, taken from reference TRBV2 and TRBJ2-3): EPEVTQTPSHQVTQMGQEVILRCVPISNHLYFYWYRQILGQKVEFLVSFYNNEISEKSEIFDDQFSVERPDGSNFTLKIRSTKLEDSAMYFCASSLGQPGLDTQYFGPGTRLTVL.

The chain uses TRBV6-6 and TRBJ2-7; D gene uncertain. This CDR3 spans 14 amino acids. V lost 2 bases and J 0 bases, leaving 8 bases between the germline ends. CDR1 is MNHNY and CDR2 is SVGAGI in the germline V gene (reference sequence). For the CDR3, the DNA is TGTGCCAGCAGTTACACACAGACCTCCTACGAGCAGTACTTC. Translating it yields CASSYTQTSYEQYF.

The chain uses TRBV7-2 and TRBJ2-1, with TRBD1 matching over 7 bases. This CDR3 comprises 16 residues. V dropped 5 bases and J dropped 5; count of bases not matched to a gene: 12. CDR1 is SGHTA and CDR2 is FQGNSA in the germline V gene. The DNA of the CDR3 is TGTGCCAGCAGCCCTTACTTGACAGGGAACCACAATGAGCAGTTCTTC. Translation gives CASSPYLTGNHNEQFF.

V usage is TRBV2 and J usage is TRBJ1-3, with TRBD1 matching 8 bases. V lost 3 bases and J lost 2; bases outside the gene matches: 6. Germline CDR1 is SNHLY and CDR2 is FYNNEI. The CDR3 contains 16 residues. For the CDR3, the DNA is TGTGCCAGCAGTGACCCAGGGGGCAACGCTGGAAACACCATATATTTT. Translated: CASSDPGGNAGNTIYF.

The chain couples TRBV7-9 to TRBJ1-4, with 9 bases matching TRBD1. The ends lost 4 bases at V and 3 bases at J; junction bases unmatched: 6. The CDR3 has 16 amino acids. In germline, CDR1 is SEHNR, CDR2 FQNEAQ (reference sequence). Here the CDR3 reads CASSSGTGRANEKLFF. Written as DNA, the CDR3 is TGTGCCAGCAGCTCTGGGACAGGGCGGGCTAATGAAAAACTGTTTTTT.

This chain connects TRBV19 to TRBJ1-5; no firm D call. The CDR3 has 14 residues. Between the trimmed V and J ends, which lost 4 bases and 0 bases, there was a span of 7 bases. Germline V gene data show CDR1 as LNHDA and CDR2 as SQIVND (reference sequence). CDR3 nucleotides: TGTGCCAGTAGTAGGGAGTATAGCAATCAGCCCCAGCATTTT. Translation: CASSREYSNQPQHF.

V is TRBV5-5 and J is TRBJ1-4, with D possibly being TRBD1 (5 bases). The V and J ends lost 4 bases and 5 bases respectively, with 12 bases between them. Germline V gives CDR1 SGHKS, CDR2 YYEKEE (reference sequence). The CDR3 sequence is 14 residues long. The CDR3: CASSPAGQNEKLFF. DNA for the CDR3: TGTGCCAGCAGCCCCGCAGGGCAAAATGAAAAACTGTTTTTT.

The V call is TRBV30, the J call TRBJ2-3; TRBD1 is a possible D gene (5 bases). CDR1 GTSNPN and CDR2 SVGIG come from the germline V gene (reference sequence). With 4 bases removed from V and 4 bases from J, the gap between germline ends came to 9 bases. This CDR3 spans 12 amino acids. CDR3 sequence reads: CAWTQGPDTQYF. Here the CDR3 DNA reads TGTGCCTGGACCCAGGGCCCAGATACGCAGTATTTT.

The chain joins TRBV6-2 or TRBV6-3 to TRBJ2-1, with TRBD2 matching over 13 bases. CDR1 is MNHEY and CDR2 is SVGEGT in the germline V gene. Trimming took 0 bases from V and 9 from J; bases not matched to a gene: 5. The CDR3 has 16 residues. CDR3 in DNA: TGTGCCAGCAGTTACTCGAGGACTAGCGGGAGTTTTGAGCAGTTCTTC. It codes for CASSYSRTSGSFEQFF.

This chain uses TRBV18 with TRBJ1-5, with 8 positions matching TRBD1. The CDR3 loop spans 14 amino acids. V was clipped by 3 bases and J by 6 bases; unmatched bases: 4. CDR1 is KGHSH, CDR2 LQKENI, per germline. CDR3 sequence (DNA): TGTGCCAGCTCACCCGACAGGGGAAGTCAGCCCCAGCATTTT. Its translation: CASSPDRGSQPQHF.

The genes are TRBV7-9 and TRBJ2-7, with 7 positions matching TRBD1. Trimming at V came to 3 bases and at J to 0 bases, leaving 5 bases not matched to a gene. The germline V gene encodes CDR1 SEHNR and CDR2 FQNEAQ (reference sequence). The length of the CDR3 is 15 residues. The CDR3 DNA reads TGTGCCAGCAGCTTCGACAGGGCGAGCTCCTACGAGCAGTACTTC. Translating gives CASSFDRASSYEQYF.

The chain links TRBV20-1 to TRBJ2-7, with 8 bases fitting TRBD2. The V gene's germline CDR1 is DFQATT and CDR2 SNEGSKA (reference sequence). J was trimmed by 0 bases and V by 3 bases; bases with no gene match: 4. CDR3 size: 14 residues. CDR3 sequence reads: CSASGGTSSYEQYF. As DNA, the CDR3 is TGCAGTGCTAGTGGGGGGACTAGCTCCTACGAGCAGTACTTC.

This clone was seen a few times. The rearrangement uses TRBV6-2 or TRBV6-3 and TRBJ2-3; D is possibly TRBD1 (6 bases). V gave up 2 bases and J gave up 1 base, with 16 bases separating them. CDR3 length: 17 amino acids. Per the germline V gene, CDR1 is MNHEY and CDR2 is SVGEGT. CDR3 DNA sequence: TGTGCCAGCAGTTACCGGACAGCCATAACCCGCACAGATACGCAGTATTTT. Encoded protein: CASSYRTAITRTDTQYF.

DNA for the CDR3: TGTGCCAGCTCACCAGAAACAGGGGGAGGGAATCAGCCCCAGCATTTT. This encodes CASSPETGGGNQPQHF. This chain uses TRBV18 with TRBJ1-5, with TRBD1 matching over 8 bases. Trimming at V came to 2 bases and at J to 4 bases, leaving 7 bases not matched to a gene. Germline loops: CDR1 KGHSH, CDR2 LQKENI. CDR3 length equals 16 residues. Supplemented by reference TRBV18 and TRBJ1-5, the full variable domain reads NAGVMQNPRHLVRRRGQEARLRCSPMKGHSHVYWYRQLPEEGLKFMVYLQKENIIDESGMPKERFSAEFPKEGPSILRIQQVVRGDSAAYFCASSPETGGGNQPQHFGDGTRLSIL.

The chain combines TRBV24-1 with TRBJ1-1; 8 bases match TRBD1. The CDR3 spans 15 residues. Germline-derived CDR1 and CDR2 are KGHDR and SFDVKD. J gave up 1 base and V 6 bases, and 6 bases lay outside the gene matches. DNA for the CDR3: TGTGCCACCAGTAGGCAGGGGGCTCCGAACACTGAAGCTTTCTTT. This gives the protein CATSRQGAPNTEAFF.

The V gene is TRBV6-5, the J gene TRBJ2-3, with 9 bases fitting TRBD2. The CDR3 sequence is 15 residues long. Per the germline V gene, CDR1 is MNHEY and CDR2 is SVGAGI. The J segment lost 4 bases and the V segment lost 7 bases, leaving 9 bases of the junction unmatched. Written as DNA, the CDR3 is TGTGCCAGCAATATCGGCGGGGGGGCCCCAGATACGCAGTATTTT. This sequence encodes CASNIGGGAPDTQYF.

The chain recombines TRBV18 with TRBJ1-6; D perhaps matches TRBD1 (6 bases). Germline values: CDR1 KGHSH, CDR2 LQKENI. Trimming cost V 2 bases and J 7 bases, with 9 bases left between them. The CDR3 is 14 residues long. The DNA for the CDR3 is TGTGCCAGCTCACCAACACAGGGAAATTCACCCCTCCACTTT. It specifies CASSPTQGNSPLHF.

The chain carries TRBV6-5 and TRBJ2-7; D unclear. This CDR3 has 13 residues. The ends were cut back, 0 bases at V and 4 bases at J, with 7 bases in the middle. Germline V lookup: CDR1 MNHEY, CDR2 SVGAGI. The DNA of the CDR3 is TGTGCCAGCAGTTACTCGGCCAGGTACGAGCAGTACTTC. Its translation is CASSYSARYEQYF.

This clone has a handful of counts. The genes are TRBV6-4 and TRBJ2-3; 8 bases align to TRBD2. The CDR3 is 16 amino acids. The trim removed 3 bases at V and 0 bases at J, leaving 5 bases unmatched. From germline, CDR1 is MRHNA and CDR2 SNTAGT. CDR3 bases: TGTGCCAGCAGTGATACAGCGGGGGCTAGCACAGATACGCAGTATTTT. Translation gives CASSDTAGASTDTQYF.